The rows below give T cell receptor beta chains drawn from one sample of a study of CD8+ T cells in alopecia areata. Using immunoSEQ multiplex PCR, the repertoire was profiled, and TCRdb retains in-frame clones only, with some absent. The sample lists about 120,000 clones, roughly 55% occurring once. The specimen comprised CD8+ T cells sorted from blood, sampled at week 24, from a patient treated with tofacitinib. These receptors were collected from a human donor with alopecia areata. Each CDR3 is given with its conserved first and last residue. A D gene is named only where the DNA matches it firmly. Clone size appears in some rows only: once, few, many, or a class for an expanded clone.

j_call v_call d_call clone_size cdr3_nt cdr3_aa
TRBJ1-2 TRBV30 . . TGTGCCTGGGCCGAGATTGGGGCAGGGTCCGGCTACACCTTC CAWAEIGAGSGYTF
TRBJ2-7 TRBV2 . . TGTGCCAGCGCAGGCTACGAGCAGTACTTC CASAGYEQYF
TRBJ1-2 TRBV9 . . TGTGCCAGCAGCGTAGAGGAACTTGGGGGTATCTATGGCTACACCTTC CASSVEELGGIYGYTF
TRBJ1-5 TRBV6-5 . few TGTGCCAGCAGTTGGGACCTAGGAGGGAGCAATCAGCCCCAGCATTTT CASSWDLGGSNQPQHF
TRBJ1-1 TRBV2 . . TGTGCCAGCAAGGGGGGAGGAAACTACATGAACACTGAAGCTTTCTTT CASKGGGNYMNTEAFF
TRBJ2-3 TRBV6-6 . few TGTGCCAGCAGTTACTCGGAGACAGATACGCAGTATTTT CASSYSETDTQYF
TRBJ2-3 TRBV9 TRBD2 . TGTGCCAGCAGCGTAGCTGCGGGGGGGCGAACAGATACGCAGTATTTT CASSVAAGGRTDTQYF
TRBJ2-5 TRBV13 TRBD2 . TGTGCCAGCACCTCGGGGGGAAACCAAGAGACCCAGTACTTC CASTSGGNQETQYF
TRBJ2-1 TRBV6-1 TRBD2 few TGTGCCAGCAGTACACTAGCGGGGGGGCAGGATGAGCAGTTCTTC CASSTLAGGQDEQFF
TRBJ1-5 TRBV6-1 . . TGTGCCAGCAGTGTTGTATGGATGGAGAGCAATCAGCCCCAGCATTTT CASSVVWMESNQPQHF
TRBJ2-1 TRBV9 TRBD2 . TGTGCCAGCAGCGTAGCCAGGACTAGCGGGGGTGGAGGCGATGAGCAGTTCTTC CASSVARTSGGGGDEQFF